This TCR beta chain was observed in a study of read filtering for tumor transcriptome and immune sequencing. Study as a whole: Patients were approximately 17 male and some 15 female, mean age roughly 70 years, range 47 to 80. R-ISS stage counts were 8 for I, approximately 16 for II, 6 or 7 for III. IR-seq gave about 4 to 10.27 million TCR reads per sample; RNA-seq gave roughly 75 to 1,400. Study outcomes and limitations: RNA-seq captured clonotypes less deeply and reliably than IR-seq.

The library was built from about 400 ng RNA with molecular barcoded adaptors for alpha/delta and beta/gamma chains. One entry per CDR3 protein, called by TCRdb with MiXCR from the reads. Here the sample spans 35,000 to 50,000 distinct CDR3 sequences, around 15% being singletons. CDR1 SGHRS and CDR2 YFSETQ come from the germline V gene. Trimming cost V 0 bases and J 8 bases, with 15 bases left between them. CDR3 length: 14 residues. This clonotype has ten or more counts. Its antigen remains unknown. The receptor was isolated from a donor at least 40 years old with multiple myeloma. The J gene is TRBJ2-7, the V gene TRBV5-1, with D perhaps being TRBD1 or TRBD2 (6 bases each). Sequencing input: a population of CD138-negative cells sorted from bone marrow. The CDR3 region has the DNA TGCGCCAGCAGCTTGGCGGGGGCTACGAAGAAGCAGTACTTC. It specifies CASSLAGATKKQYF.